The 3 T cell receptor beta chains reported below all come from one sample, sequenced in a study of shared clonotypes between healthy human individuals (dated by TCRdb to 2018 to 2021). Library prep was done by the immunoSEQ multiplex PCR assay. Imported from immuneACCESS, the table was reduced by TCRdb to in-frame sequences with V and J called. These copies leave out some clones; in studies compared against another copy, an unresolved V gene accounts for under half, and the cause of the remainder is not known. The sample includes about 2.3 million clones, with 85% to 95% observed a single time. More than 0.35% of the sample lies in the top ten. The sequencing input was naive CD4+ T cells from PBMCs. Taken with the paper, the label for cell subset or site translates to: CD45RA+ positively selected. These receptors came from a man aged 18 to 30 in good health. Some clones in this sample may be carry-over from other donors' samples.

This clone was seen a single time. The chain joins TRBV7-6 to TRBJ2-3; 9 nucleotides match TRBD2. This CDR3 contains 16 residues. The V gene end was trimmed by 2 bases and the J gene end by 3 bases; junction bases not matched to a gene: 6. Germline CDR1 is SGHVS and CDR2 is FNYEAQ. The chain's CDR3 is CASSLISGSATDTQYF. In DNA form, the CDR3 reads TGTGCCAGCAGCTTAATTAGCGGGAGTGCGACAGATACGCAGTATTTT. The whole variable domain, filled in from reference TRBV7-6 and TRBJ2-3, reads GAGVSQSPRYKVTKRGQDVALRCDPISGHVSLYWYRQALGQGPEFLTYFNYEAQQDKSGLPNDRFSAERPEGSISTLTIQRTEQRDSAMYRCASSLISGSATDTQYFGPGTRLTVL.

This rearrangement joins TRBV4-3 to TRBJ2-1; 7 bases are a match to TRBD1. CDR3 length: 16 amino acids. V shed 4 bases and J 4 bases; nucleotides not matched to a gene: 10. Germline loops: CDR1 LGHNA, CDR2 YSLEER. The CDR3 here is CASSRRRDRYYNEQFF. The CDR3 DNA reads as TGCGCCAGCAGCCGCCGCCGGGACAGATATTACAATGAGCAGTTCTTC.

The chain has TRBV7-9 and TRBJ2-5; D unresolved. The length of the CDR3 is 13 residues. Trimming stripped 3 bases from V and 3 bases from J, with 8 bases between. Germline V gives CDR1 SEHNR, CDR2 FQNEAQ (reference sequence). The CDR3 reads CASSFVGEETQYF. The CDR3 bases are TGTGCCAGCAGCTTTGTTGGGGAAGAGACCCAGTACTTC.